This TCR beta chain was observed in a study of T cell responses to AZD1222 COVID-19 vaccine. Some clones are missing from TCRdb's copy, which holds only in-frame ones; the method was immunoSEQ multiplex PCR. The repertoire holds approximately 160,000 clones, with roughly 94% as singletons. J was trimmed by 2 bases and V by 3 bases; bases with no gene match: 6. Per germline, CDR1 DFQATT and CDR2 SNEGSKA (reference sequence). CDR3 length equals 15 residues. Sample: peripheral blood, taken 28 days after the second AZD1222 dose. The receptor was derived from an adult who received the AZD1222 COVID-19 vaccine. V usage is TRBV20-1 and J usage is TRBJ2-3, with 9 bases identical to TRBD2. CDR3 DNA sequence: TGCAGTGCTAGTGGTTCTAGCGGGATCACAGATACGCAGTATTTT. Its protein product is CSASGSSGITDTQYF.